This TCR beta chain was observed in a study of CD8 T cells in Susac syndrome. With regard to this clonotype: Its specificity is not known.

An amount of RNA that ranged from roughly 0.5 to 1 ug was reverse transcribed with random hexamers. Multiplex PCR with immunoSEQ amplified the TCR beta CDR3 across 54 Vbeta and 13 Jbeta. One entry per CDR3 protein results from TCRdb running MiXCR on the immunoSEQ multiplex PCR reads. This table holds approximately 130,000 distinct CDR3 sequences, about 90% found once. Findings and caveats of the study: It was acknowledged by the study that relatively few individuals were included in its TCR sequencing and HLA analysis.

The study used treatment-naive patients who had stable or active relapsing-remitting disease as multiple sclerosis controls. Sequencing was done on a sample of CD8+ T cells from PBMCs. The TCR originated in a human donor with multiple sclerosis.

CDR3 sequence: CASSPPRDWEGREQYF. In DNA, the CDR3 is TGTGCCAGCAGCCCTCCCCGGGACTGGGAGGGCCGCGAGCAGTACTTC. V and J are TRBV7-9 and TRBJ2-7; 7 bases align to TRBD2. Germline V gene data show CDR1 as SEHNR and CDR2 as FQNEAQ (reference sequence). The V gene end was trimmed by 5 bases and the J gene end by 6 bases; junction bases not matched to a gene: 16. This CDR3 region has 16 residues. The full variable domain, its missing parts supplied by reference TRBV7-9 and TRBJ2-7, is DTGVSQNPRHKITKRGQNVTFRCDPISEHNRLYWYRQTLGQGPEFLTYFQNEAQLEKSRLLSDRFSAERPKGSFSTLEIQRTEQGDSAMYLCASSPPRDWEGREQYFGPGTRLTVT.